The rows below give T cell receptor beta chains drawn from one sample of a study of blood T cells in healthy people across ages. A single record per CDR3 protein comes from TCRdb applying MiXCR to the 5' RACE reads. The sample has hundreds of thousands of distinct CDR3 sequences; about a fifth are singletons. The sample consisted of blood. The origin of the receptors is a man aged 65 to 85 in good health. Each CDR3 is given with its conserved first and last residue. Each record gives: D gene, J gene, clone size, V gene, CDR3 length, CDR3 protein, CDR3 DNA. D genes are given only for firm matches. A row's size may be missing; if present it is once, few, many or a size class.

D: TRBD2
J: TRBJ2-5
size: .
V: TRBV4-1
length: 19
CDR3: CASSQDRGISGAFQETQYF
DNA: TGCGCCAGCAGCCAAGATCGAGGGATTAGCGGGGCCTTCCAAGAGACCCAGTACTTC

D: TRBD2
J: TRBJ2-5
size: few
V: TRBV9
length: 15
CDR3: CASTVSGGKQETQYF
DNA: TGTGCCAGCACTGTTAGCGGGGGTAAACAAGAGACCCAGTACTTC

D: TRBD2
J: TRBJ2-1
size: .
V: TRBV7-2
length: 16
CDR3: CAGSLSAWGRVNEQFF
DNA: TGTGCCGGCAGCTTAAGCGCCTGGGGGAGGGTCAATGAGCAGTTCTTC

D: .
J: TRBJ1-1
size: .
V: TRBV29-1
length: 13
CDR3: CSVVEVANTEAFF
DNA: TGCAGCGTTGTAGAGGTTGCGAACACTGAAGCTTTCTTT

D: .
J: TRBJ2-1
size: .
V: TRBV5-1
length: 15
CDR3: CASSHSGDSYNEQFF
DNA: TGCGCCAGCTCCCATAGCGGAGACTCCTACAATGAGCAGTTCTTC

D: .
J: TRBJ2-7
size: .
V: TRBV12-3/TRBV12-4
length: 13
CDR3: CASSSLERYEQYF
DNA: TGTGCCAGCAGCTCCCTGGAGAGGTACGAGCAGTACTTC

D: .
J: TRBJ2-7
size: .
V: TRBV5-1
length: 15
CDR3: CASLLRGTAVNEQYF
DNA: TGCGCCAGCTTACTTCGGGGGACGGCCGTAAACGAGCAGTACTTC

D: .
J: TRBJ1-2
size: .
V: TRBV12-3/TRBV12-4
length: 11
CDR3: CASTRGYGYTF
DNA: TGTGCCAGCACCAGGGGATATGGCTACACCTTC

D: .
J: TRBJ2-1
size: .
V: TRBV7-2
length: 16
CDR3: CASSLALGLANNEQFF
DNA: TGTGCCAGCAGCTTAGCGCTAGGGCTTGCCAACAATGAGCAGTTCTTC

D: .
J: TRBJ2-3
size: .
V: TRBV7-8
length: 15
CDR3: CASSLLHYRTDTQYF
DNA: TGTGCCAGCAGCTTACTGCATTACCGCACAGATACGCAGTATTTT

D: .
J: TRBJ2-3
size: .
V: TRBV12-3/TRBV12-4
length: 13
CDR3: CANSTDREDTQYF
DNA: TGTGCCAACAGCACTGACCGGGAGGATACGCAGTATTTT

D: TRBD1
J: TRBJ1-1
size: .
V: TRBV18
length: 16
CDR3: CASSPLQTGGATEAFF
DNA: TGTGCCAGCTCACCTTTACAAACAGGGGGCGCGACTGAAGCTTTCTTT

D: TRBD2
J: TRBJ2-5
size: .
V: TRBV27
length: 15
CDR3: CASSPRTLAGETQYF
DNA: TGTGCCAGCAGTCCCCGGACCTTAGCGGGGGAGACCCAGTACTTC

D: .
J: TRBJ1-2
size: few
V: TRBV7-8
length: 20
CDR3: CASSLISVNRGRGWSYGYTF
DNA: TGTGCCAGCAGCTTAATCTCCGTGAACCGGGGGCGCGGTTGGAGCTATGGCTACACCTTC

D: .
J: TRBJ2-5
size: few
V: TRBV28
length: 14
CDR3: CASSLLGGPKTQYF
DNA: TGTGCCAGCAGTTTATTGGGGGGGCCAAAGACCCAGTACTTC